Below, 10 T cell receptor beta chains from the same sample are listed, as sequenced in a study of blood T cell repertoires in COVID-19. TCRdb's table, derived via immunoSEQ multiplex PCR, lists solely in-frame clones and lacks some. The table records fewer than 50,000 clones, 85% to 90% of them present only once. The sequencing input was peripheral blood. These receptors were collected from a man aged 45-60 years with active COVID-19.

This chain joins TRBV5-1 and TRBJ2-7; the D gene is possibly TRBD1 (6 bases). The CDR3 contains 13 residues. Germline-derived CDR1 and CDR2 are SGHRS and YFSETQ. V lost 1 base and J 5 bases, leaving 10 bases between the germline ends. The chain's CDR3 is CASSLPGVNEQYF. The CDR3 region has the DNA TGCGCCAGCAGCTTGCCAGGGGTCAACGAGCAGTACTTC.

V usage is TRBV9 and J usage is TRBJ1-2, with 9 bases fitting TRBD1. This CDR3 region has 15 residues. Germline CDR1 and CDR2: SGDLS and YYNGEE. V shed 2 bases and J 2 bases; nucleotides not matched to a gene: 4. The CDR3 coding sequence is TGTGCCAGCAGCGTCTCCGGACAGGGGAACTATGGCTACACCTTC. It specifies CASSVSGQGNYGYTF.

The table lists this clone with a count of one. The rearrangement joins TRBV27 to TRBJ2-3; no firm D call. The length of the CDR3 is 15 residues. V gave up 3 bases and J gave up 2 bases, with 12 bases separating them. Germline V CDR1 and CDR2: MNHEY, SMNVEV (reference sequence). The CDR3 DNA reads TGTGCCAGCAGTTTCAGGTTTCTCTTCACAGATACGCAGTATTTT. This encodes CASSFRFLFTDTQYF.

The CDR3 region has the DNA TGTGCCAGCAGTTTGCAGCAGGGGCTCTATGGCTACACCTTC. Protein sequence: CASSLQQGLYGYTF. V usage is TRBV27 and J usage is TRBJ1-2, with D possibly TRBD1 on 6 matching bases. This CDR3 is 14 amino acids long. Trimming left V 3 bases short and J 4 bases short, with 12 bases between. Per germline, CDR1 MNHEY and CDR2 SMNVEV (reference sequence).

This clone was seen a single time. This chain connects TRBV27 to TRBJ1-2, with 7 bases that match TRBD1. V was pared by 6 bases and J by 3 bases, with 10 bases of the junction left unmatched. This CDR3 contains 15 residues. Germline loops: CDR1 MNHEY, CDR2 SMNVEV (reference sequence). The CDR3 DNA is TGTGCCAGCAGCGACGGAGGGGGCGAGGACTATGGCTACACCTTC. It translates to CASSDGGGEDYGYTF.

The sample holds one count of this clone. The rearrangement joins TRBV6-6 to TRBJ2-4, with TRBD2 matching 14 bases. Germline CDR1 MNHNY, CDR2 SVGAGI (reference sequence). The CDR3 consists of 16 residues. With V trimmed by 6 bases and J by 4 bases, 5 bases remained unmatched. This chain's CDR3 is CASSSGTSGGKNIQYF. The CDR3 DNA is TGTGCCAGCAGCTCTGGGACTAGCGGGGGTAAAAACATTCAGTACTTC.

The chain employs TRBV19 and TRBJ2-1; 8 nucleotides align to TRBD1. The V gene end was trimmed by 5 bases and the J gene end by 5 bases; junction bases not matched to a gene: 14. The CDR3 has 17 amino acids. In germline, CDR1 is LNHDA, CDR2 SQIVND (reference sequence). CDR3 sequence: CASSPDDGGQAHNEQFF. The CDR3 DNA follows: TGTGCCAGTAGTCCAGATGACGGGGGACAGGCACACAATGAGCAGTTCTTC.

The chain has TRBV7-3 and TRBJ2-2, with 9 bases identical to TRBD1. The CDR3 extends over 15 amino acids. Germline CDR1 and CDR2: SGHTA and FQGTGA. With 5 bases clipped from V and 4 bases from J, the junction kept 5 bases outside the gene matches. This CDR3 is CASSKQGAATGELFF. For the CDR3, the DNA is TGTGCCAGCAGCAAACAGGGGGCGGCCACCGGGGAGCTGTTTTTT.

V is TRBV4-1 and J is TRBJ1-1, with a possible D match to TRBD1 (6 bases). The V and J ends lost 2 bases and 5 bases respectively, with 18 bases between them. This CDR3 has 16 residues. Germline V lookup: CDR1 MGHRA, CDR2 YSYEKL. CDR3 coding DNA: TGCGCCAGCAGCCAACAGGGGAGGGGGAGGTCAACTGAAGCTTTCTTT. Translated, it gives CASSQQGRGRSTEAFF.

A single count supports this clone. The CDR3 here is CASSHHRGGNTEAFF. The CDR3 coding sequence is TGTGCCAGCAGCCACCACAGGGGAGGGAACACTGAAGCTTTCTTT. The genes are TRBV3-1 (or the pseudogene TRBV3-2) and TRBJ1-1, with 7 bases identical to TRBD1. The CDR3 runs 15 residues. Germline values: CDR1 LGHDT, CDR2 YNNKEL (reference sequence). V shed 3 bases, J shed 1 base, and the junction held 5 bases outside the gene matches.